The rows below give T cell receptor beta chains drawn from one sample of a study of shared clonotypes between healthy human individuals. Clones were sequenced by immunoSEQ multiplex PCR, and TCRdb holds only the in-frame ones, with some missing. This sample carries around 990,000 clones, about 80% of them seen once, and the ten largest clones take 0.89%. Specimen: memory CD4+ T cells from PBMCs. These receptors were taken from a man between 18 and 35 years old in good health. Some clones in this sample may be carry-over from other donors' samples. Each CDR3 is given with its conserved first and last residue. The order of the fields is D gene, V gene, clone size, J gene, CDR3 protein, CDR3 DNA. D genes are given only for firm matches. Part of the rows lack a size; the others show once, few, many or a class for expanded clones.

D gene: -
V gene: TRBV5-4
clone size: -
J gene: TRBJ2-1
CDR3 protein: CASSSQGTYNEQFF
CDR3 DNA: TGTGCCAGCAGCTCCCAGGGGACTTACAATGAGCAGTTCTTC

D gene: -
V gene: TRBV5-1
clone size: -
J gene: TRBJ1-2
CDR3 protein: CASSLMWDGYTF
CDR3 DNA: TGCGCCAGCAGCTTGATGTGGGATGGCTACACCTTC

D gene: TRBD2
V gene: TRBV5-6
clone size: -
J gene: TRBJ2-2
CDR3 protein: CASSLGLAANTGELFF
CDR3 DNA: TGTGCCAGCAGCTTGGGACTAGCGGCAAACACCGGGGAGCTGTTTTTT

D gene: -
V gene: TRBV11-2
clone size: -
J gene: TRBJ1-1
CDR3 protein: CASSPDGNTEAFF
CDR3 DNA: TGTGCCAGCAGCCCGGACGGGAACACTGAAGCTTTCTTT

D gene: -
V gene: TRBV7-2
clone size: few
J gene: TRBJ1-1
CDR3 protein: CASSLGGPAEEAFF
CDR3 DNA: TGTGCCAGCAGCTTAGGGGGACCGGCGGAGGAAGCTTTCTTT

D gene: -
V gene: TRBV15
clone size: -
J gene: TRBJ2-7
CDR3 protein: CATSSRRGSYEQYF
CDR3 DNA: TGTGCCACCAGCAGCCGACGGGGCTCCTACGAGCAGTACTTC

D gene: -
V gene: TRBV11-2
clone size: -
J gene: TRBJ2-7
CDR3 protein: CASSLAVNLRSYEQYF
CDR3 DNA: TGTGCCAGCAGCTTAGCGGTGAACCTACGCTCCTACGAGCAGTACTTC

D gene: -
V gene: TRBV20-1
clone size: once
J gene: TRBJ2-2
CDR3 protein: CSADGGELFF
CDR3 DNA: TGCAGTGCTGATGGCGGGGAGCTGTTTTTT

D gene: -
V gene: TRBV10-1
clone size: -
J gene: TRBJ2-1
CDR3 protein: CASSESRKGLGQFF
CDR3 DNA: TGCGCCAGCAGTGAGTCGAGAAAGGGATTAGGGCAGTTCTTC

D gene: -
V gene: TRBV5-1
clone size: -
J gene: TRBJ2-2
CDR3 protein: CASSLGVGSAELFF
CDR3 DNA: TGCGCCAGCAGCTTGGGCGTCGGGAGCGCGGAGCTGTTTTTT

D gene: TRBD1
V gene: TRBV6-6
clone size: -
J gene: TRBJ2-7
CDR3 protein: CASSLSTGGVGEQYF
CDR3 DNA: TGTGCCAGCAGCCTTTCGACAGGGGGCGTCGGCGAGCAGTACTTC

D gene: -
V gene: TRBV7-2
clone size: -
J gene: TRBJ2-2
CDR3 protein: CASSTQGLPNTGELFF
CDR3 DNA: TGTGCCAGCAGTACACAGGGACTACCCAACACCGGGGAGCTGTTTTTT

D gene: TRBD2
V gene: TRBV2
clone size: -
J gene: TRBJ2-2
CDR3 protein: CASSENALAGGSGELFF
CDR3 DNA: TGTGCCAGCAGTGAAAACGCACTAGCGGGAGGGTCCGGGGAGCTGTTTTTT

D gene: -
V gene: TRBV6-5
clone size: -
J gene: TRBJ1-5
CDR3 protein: CASSPLNQPQHF
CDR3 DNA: TGTGCCAGCAGTCCCCTCAATCAGCCCCAGCATTTT

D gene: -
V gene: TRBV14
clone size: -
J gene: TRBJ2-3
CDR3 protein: CASSQDWASGSKYF
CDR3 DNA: -

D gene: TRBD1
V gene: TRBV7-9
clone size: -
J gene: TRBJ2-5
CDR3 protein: CASSRPTGGGETQYF
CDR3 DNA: TGTGCCAGCAGCCGCCCCACAGGGGGAGGAGAGACCCAGTACTTC

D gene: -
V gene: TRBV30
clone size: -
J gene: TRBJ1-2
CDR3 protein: CAWTRGNYGYTF
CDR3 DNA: TGTGCCTGGACGAGGGGCAACTATGGCTACACCTTC

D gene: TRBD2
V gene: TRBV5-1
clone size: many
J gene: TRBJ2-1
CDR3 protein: CASSLGSSGSRSYNEQFF
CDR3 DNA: TGCGCCAGCAGCTTGGGGTCTAGCGGGTCGCGATCCTACAATGAGCAGTTCTTC